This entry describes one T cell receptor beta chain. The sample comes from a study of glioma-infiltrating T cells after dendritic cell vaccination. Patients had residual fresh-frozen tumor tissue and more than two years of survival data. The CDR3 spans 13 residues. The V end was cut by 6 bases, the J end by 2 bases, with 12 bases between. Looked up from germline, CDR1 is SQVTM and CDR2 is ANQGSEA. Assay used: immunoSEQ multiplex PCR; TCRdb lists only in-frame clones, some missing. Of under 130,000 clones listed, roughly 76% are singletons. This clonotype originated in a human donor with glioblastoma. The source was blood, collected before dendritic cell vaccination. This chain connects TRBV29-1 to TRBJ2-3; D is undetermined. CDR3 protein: CSVLVIPTDTQYF. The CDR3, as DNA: TGCAGCGTATTAGTGATTCCCACAGATACGCAGTATTTT.